A single sample gave rise to the 6 T cell receptor beta chains below, sequenced in a study of cytomegalovirus exposure and HLA in healthy donors (dated by TCRdb to between 2016 and 2019). Preparation of the library involved the immunoSEQ multiplex PCR assay. Sourced from immuneACCESS, this table was stored by TCRdb with only in-frame sequences that have V and J called. A share of the clones is absent; for the studies checked, an unresolved V gene accounts for under half, and the remainder has no known explanation. The sample records under 80,000 clones, approximately 95% of which are singletons. Of the sample, more than 3% is held by the ten largest clones. The sample was PBMCs. Receptors were obtained from a woman aged 18-29 years in good health and CMV-seropositive.

V and J are TRBV29-1 and TRBJ2-3; D ambiguous. V was trimmed by 4 bases and J by 6 bases, leaving 5 bases between them. Germline CDR1 and CDR2: SQVTM and ANQGSEA. The CDR3 covers 10 residues. CDR3 DNA sequence: TGCAGCGTTGGAGTCGATACGCAGTATTTT. Its translation: CSVGVDTQYF.

Points on this clone: Within the sample, other DNA sequences also encode this same CDR3. V gene TRBV5-1 combines with J gene TRBJ1-1; 10 bases are shared with TRBD1. This CDR3 comprises 13 residues. V was pared by 5 bases and J by 11 bases, with 9 bases of the junction left unmatched. Looked up from germline, CDR1 is SGHRS and CDR2 is YFSETQ. The CDR3 protein is CASSTTGGGEAFF. CDR3 DNA: TGCGCCAGCAGTACGACAGGGGGCGGTGAGGCTTTCTTT.

The chain recombines TRBV7-8 with TRBJ2-3; TRBD2 agrees at 12 bases. Germline CDR1 reads SGHVS; CDR2 reads FQNEAQ. The junction had 8 bases not matched to a gene; V was cut back by 7 bases and J by 6 bases. The CDR3 has 15 residues. CDR3 in amino acids: CASIASGRAYDTQYF. The CDR3 DNA sequence: TGTGCCAGCATCGCTAGCGGGAGGGCCTACGATACGCAGTATTTT. Combining the CDR3 with reference TRBV7-8 and TRBJ2-3 gives the whole variable domain GAGVSQSPRYKVAKRGQDVALRCDPISGHVSLFWYQQALGQGPEFLTYFQNEAQLDKSGLPSDRFFAERPEGSVSTLKIQRTQQEDSAVYLCASIASGRAYDTQYFGPGTRLTVL.

V and J are TRBV5-5 and TRBJ2-7; TRBD1 matches 10 bases. The germline gives CDR1 SGHKS, CDR2 YYEKEE (reference sequence). J was trimmed by 4 bases and V by 0 bases; bases with no gene match: 4. The CDR3 contains 15 residues. The DNA of the CDR3 is TGTGCCAGCAGCTTGGAGGGACAGGGGTGGTACGAGCAGTACTTC. It is translated as CASSLEGQGWYEQYF.

The rearrangement links TRBV15 to TRBJ2-3, with unresolved D. The CDR3 has 15 residues. The germline CDR1 and CDR2 sequences are LNHNV and YYDKDF (reference sequence). V was cut by 0 bases and J by 6 bases, with 13 bases left in between. CDR3 sequence (DNA): TGTGCCACCAGCAGAGATTCGCTACGTATGGATACGCAGTATTTT. Its protein is CATSRDSLRMDTQYF.

This clone was detected once. The chain joins TRBV10-1 to TRBJ2-5; a possible D gene is TRBD2 (5 bases). Germline V CDR1 and CDR2: WNHNN, SYGVQD (reference sequence). V lost 2 bases to trimming and J lost 2 bases, with 15 bases between them. This CDR3 region has 16 residues. CDR3 nucleotide sequence: TGCGCCAGCAGTGAGGTAGAGGGAGACGAGCAAGAGACCCAGTACTTC. Protein sequence: CASSEVEGDEQETQYF.